A selection of T cell receptor beta chains follows, all from one sample in a study of CD8+ T cells in alopecia areata. Clones were read by immunoSEQ multiplex PCR, and TCRdb kept only the in-frame ones, dropping some. The data show 110,000 or so clones, with 55% to 70% seen just once and approximately 2.6% held by the top ten. The sequencing input was CD4+ T cells sorted from blood. Source of these receptors: a human donor in good health. The CDR3 runs from the conserved cysteine through the conserved F or W. The D gene is left open where the match is weak. Clone size, where shown, is once, few, many, or a class for clones that have expanded.

-,-,TRBV10-2,TRBJ1-6,TGCGCCAGCAGTGAGTCGACCTATAATTCACCCCTCCACTTT,CASSESTYNSPLHF
-,-,TRBV29-1,TRBJ2-7,TGCAGCGTTGACGGGGTAAACGAGCAGTACTTC,CSVDGVNEQYF
few,TRBD2,TRBV5-6,TRBJ2-3,TGTGCCAGCAGCTTGGATTTCCCCGGGGGACTAGCGGGGAGAGATACGCAGTATTTT,CASSLDFPGGLAGRDTQYF
-,TRBD2,TRBV7-3,TRBJ2-3,TGTGCCAGCAGCCGGAGCGGGGGTTTCGGAGATACGCAGTATTTT,CASSRSGGFGDTQYF
-,-,TRBV25-1,TRBJ1-1,TGTGCCAGCAGTGAATTGGGCCCCTCGAACACTGAAGCTTTCTTT,CASSELGPSNTEAFF
-,-,TRBV2,TRBJ2-3,TGTGCCAGCAACGCCCAGGGTTGGGGCACAGATACGCAGTATTTT,CASNAQGWGTDTQYF
-,-,TRBV29-1,TRBJ1-4,TGCAGCGCCCGGCGAGGGAGCGAAAAACTGTTTTTT,CSARRGSEKLFF
-,-,TRBV7-6,TRBJ2-3,TGTGCCAGCAGCGGGGCAACGTCAGATACGCAGTATTTT,CASSGATSDTQYF
few,-,TRBV29-1,TRBJ1-4,TGCAGCGCGTCGGGGACAACTAATGAAAAACTGTTTTTT,CSASGTTNEKLFF
-,-,TRBV12-5,TRBJ1-2,TGTGCTAGTGGTTCCCAGGTCATCTATGGCTACACCTTC,CASGSQVIYGYTF
-,-,TRBV30,TRBJ1-2,TGTGCCTACCTACTCTCTGGGGTTAACTATGGCTACACCTTC,CAYLLSGVNYGYTF
-,-,TRBV7-9,TRBJ1-6,TGTGCCAGCAGCTTTGGACAGCATAATTCACCCCTCCACTTT,CASSFGQHNSPLHF
-,-,TRBV7-9,TRBJ2-7,TGTGCCAGCAGCTTGACGCAGGGGTCCTACGAGCAGTACTTC,CASSLTQGSYEQYF
-,-,TRBV15,TRBJ2-7,TGTGCCACCAGCTGGCCGGGACAAGCGGAGTACTTC,CATSWPGQAEYF
-,-,TRBV30,TRBJ1-2,TGTGCCTGGAGTGTTGGACAGTTGTATGGCTACACCTTC,CAWSVGQLYGYTF
few,-,TRBV5-6,TRBJ1-1,TGTGCCAGCAGCTTGAGTTCGGGGGCTGTTGAAGCTTTCTTT,CASSLSSGAVEAFF
-,-,TRBV4-2,TRBJ2-5,TGTGCCAGCAGCCAAGGGGGCAAGGAGACCCAGTACTTC,CASSQGGKETQYF
-,-,TRBV2,TRBJ2-7,TGTGCCAGCAGGGCGCAGGGAGTCTCGACCTACGAGCAGTACTTC,CASRAQGVSTYEQYF
-,TRBD1,TRBV5-6,TRBJ1-5,TGTGCCAGCAGCTCCCTAGGGGGCCCCCAGCCCCAGCATTTT,CASSSLGGPQPQHF
few,-,TRBV19,TRBJ1-2,TGTGCCAGTAACCAGCCCCGCGAAGGCTACACCTTC,CASNQPREGYTF
-,-,TRBV4-2,TRBJ2-5,TGTGCCAGCAGCCAAGATTCCCTAGCGGAGACCCAGTACTTC,CASSQDSLAETQYF
-,TRBD2,TRBV12-5,TRBJ2-1,TGTGCTAGTGGTTCAGCGGGGGGGTACAATGAGCAGTTCTTC,CASGSAGGYNEQFF